This TCR beta chain was captured by sequencing in a study of PD-L1 blockade in urothelial cancer. Study in general: The analyses of blood took place 3 weeks (second dose) and 6 weeks after treatment start.

V lost 0 bases, J lost 0 bases, and 13 bases lay in between. Looked up from germline, CDR1 is SGHNT and CDR2 is YYREEE (reference sequence). The CDR3 length is 16 residues. Assay: immunoSEQ multiplex PCR; the TCRdb copy retains only in-frame clones and omits some. The repertoire holds 30,000 to 45,000 clones, with 75% to 95% as singletons. Material: PBMCs, obtained around atezolizumab (anti-PD-L1) treatment. The V gene is TRBV5-4, the J gene TRBJ2-7, with D tentatively TRBD1 (5 bases). This TCR derives from a man aged 70-80 years with urothelial cancer. The CDR3 spells CASSLDLAQGSYEQYF. The CDR3 nucleotides are TGTGCCAGCAGCTTGGATCTCGCGCAGGGCTCCTACGAGCAGTACTTC.